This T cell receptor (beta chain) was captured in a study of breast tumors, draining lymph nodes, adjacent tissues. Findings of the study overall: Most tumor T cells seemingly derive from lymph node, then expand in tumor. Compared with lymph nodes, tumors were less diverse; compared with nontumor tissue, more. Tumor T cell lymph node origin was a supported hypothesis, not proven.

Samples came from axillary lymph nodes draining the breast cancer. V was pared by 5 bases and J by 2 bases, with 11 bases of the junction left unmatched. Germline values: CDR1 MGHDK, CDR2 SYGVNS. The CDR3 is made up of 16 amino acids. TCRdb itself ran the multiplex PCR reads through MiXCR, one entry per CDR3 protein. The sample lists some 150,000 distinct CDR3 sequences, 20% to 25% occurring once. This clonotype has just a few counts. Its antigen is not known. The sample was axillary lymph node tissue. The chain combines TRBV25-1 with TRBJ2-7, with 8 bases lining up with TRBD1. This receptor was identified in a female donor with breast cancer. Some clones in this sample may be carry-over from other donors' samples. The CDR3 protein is CASSPHQGQGPYEQYF. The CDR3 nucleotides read TGTGCCAGCAGTCCACACCAAGGACAGGGCCCCTACGAGCAGTACTTC.